A selection of T cell receptor beta chains follows, all from one sample in a study of cytomegalovirus exposure and HLA in healthy donors. The repertoire was sequenced with immunoSEQ multiplex PCR; TCRdb's copy has only in-frame clones and lacks some. The top ten clones hold less than 1.5% of a sample with approximately 170,000 clones, around 68% of them seen once. Sequencing was done on a sample of PBMCs. All receptors come from a man in his forties or fifties in good health and CMV-seronegative. CDR3s leave out the opening cysteine and the closing phenylalanine or tryptophan.

v_call cdr3_length cdr3_aa
TRBV15 17 ATSRDKAGGQGVNSPLH
TRBV7-6 12 ASSLVLGNQPQH
TRBV2 11 ASRRTGVTEAF
TRBV28 12 ASSFRGSTTEAF
TRBV19 13 ASSIGGQYNSPLH
TRBV19 19 ASRTGTGGFLGTSNTGELF
TRBV6-5 9 ASSSGQGQY
TRBV7-2 12 ASSLSGGQETQY
TRBV7-9 12 ASSLGSGEETQY
TRBV11-2 12 ASSIGQIPGELF
TRBV6-5 13 ASSRTSGGEGTQY
TRBV6-6 12 ASSSQTVNSPLH
TRBV27 13 ASSLTQGYNSPLH
TRBV7-2 13 ASTLLGTANSPLH
TRBV9 15 ASSPRTGSSYNSPLH
TRBV6-4 12 ASSFRGGDTEAF
TRBV6-6 14 ASSYSTPGQLPEAF
TRBV6-6 13 ASSYEIAGANVLT
TRBV7-9 12 ASSIRQGGEKLF
TRBV4-3 15 ASSQDRTGLKNTEAF
TRBV6-4 15 ASSQRALPDTVSEQF
TRBV7-2 13 ASSFRRGSGTEAF
TRBV7-8 13 ASGTQGFTGNTIY
TRBV15 14 ATSRDFGRPSSPLH
TRBV2 15 ASSEALLGGTNYGYT
TRBV7-2 13 ASSLQRGYQETQY
TRBV6-4 12 ASRPGHRPEEAF
TRBV27 11 ASSDSHPPEQY
TRBV29-1 15 SVEDLFGKDRVDGYT
TRBV6-1 15 ASSEATGSSSGNTIY
TRBV27 15 ASSLTPQGGNTDTQY
TRBV7-3 12 ASSPGVVNTEAF
TRBV5-4 13 ASRGNRGRGTEAF
TRBV2 12 ASSISTGTDTQY